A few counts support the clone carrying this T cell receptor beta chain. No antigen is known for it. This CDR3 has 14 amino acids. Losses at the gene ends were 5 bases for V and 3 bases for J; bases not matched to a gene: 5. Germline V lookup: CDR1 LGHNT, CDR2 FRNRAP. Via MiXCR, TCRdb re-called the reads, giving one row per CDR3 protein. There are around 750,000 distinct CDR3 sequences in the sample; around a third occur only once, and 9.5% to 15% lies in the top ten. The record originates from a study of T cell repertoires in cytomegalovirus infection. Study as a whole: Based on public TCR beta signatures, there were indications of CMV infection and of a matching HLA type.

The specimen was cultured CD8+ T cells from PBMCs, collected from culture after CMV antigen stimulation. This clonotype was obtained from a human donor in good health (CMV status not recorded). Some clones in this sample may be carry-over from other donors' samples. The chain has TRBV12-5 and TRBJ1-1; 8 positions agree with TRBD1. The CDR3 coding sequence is TGTGCTAGTGGTCGGGACAGGTTAGACACTGAAGCTTTCTTT. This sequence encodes CASGRDRLDTEAFF.